The clone carrying this TCR beta chain was observed many times. Barcoded TCR alpha and TCR beta cDNA libraries with UMIs came from 5'RACE using constant-segment primers. TCRdb processed the 5' RACE reads anew with MiXCR; each CDR3 protein has one entry. The sample holds around 340,000 distinct CDR3 sequences, about an eighth seen once. These data belong to a study of T-cell memory formation after mild COVID-19. V dropped 4 bases and J dropped 11; count of bases not matched to a gene: 8. The CDR3 loop spans 13 amino acids. Germline CDR1 reads SGHTA; CDR2 reads FQGTGA. The V and J genes are TRBV7-3 and TRBJ1-1, with TRBD1 matching over 9 bases. Sequenced sample: PBMCs or a T cell subset sorted from them (not recorded which). The sequence was obtained from a man between 18 and 35 years old who had mild COVID-19 (a few samples of this study predate the infection). Cell type and time point are not known. CDR3 loop: CASSSIQGAGAFF. The CDR3 DNA sequence: TGTGCCAGCAGCTCAATACAGGGGGCCGGGGCTTTCTTT.